This record covers a single TCR beta chain. The sample is drawn from a study of blood T cell repertoires in COVID-19. Across the whole study: There were acute and convalescent COVID-19 samples, and they came from the United States, Italy and Spain. T cells, B-cell-depleted T cells, or PBMCs supplied cDNA or gDNA.

V gave up 0 bases and J gave up 5 bases; unmatched junction bases: 6. The CDR3 totals 15 residues. The germline gives CDR1 SGHNT, CDR2 YYREEE (reference sequence). The authors' processing: Amplification from reference gene primers served as the basis for estimated nucleated cell counts. The data were produced by immunoSEQ multiplex PCR, yet TCRdb's version contains in-frame clones alone and is incomplete. V, J and clone size reflect that table, while D and trimming were determined from the DNA. The data contain 280,000 or so clones, 85% of them singletons. The TCR originated in a human donor in a cohort sampled during active COVID-19. The V gene is TRBV5-4, the J gene TRBJ1-1, with TRBD1 matching over 8 bases. The sample comprised peripheral blood. The CDR3, as DNA: TGTGCCAGCAGCTTGGAGGACAGGGAAATAACTGAAGCTTTCTTT. This sequence encodes CASSLEDREITEAFF.